This passage covers 9 T cell receptor beta chains from one sample sequenced in a study of beta chain features in type 1 diabetes. What was sequenced were expressed TCRB transcripts, since all of the isolated RNA had been reverse transcribed. TCRdb's table, derived via immunoSEQ multiplex PCR, lists solely in-frame clones and lacks some. The sample yields about 140,000 clones, 9.5% to 10% seen once. The sample comprised central memory CD4+ T cells from blood. These receptors all come from a woman aged 40 to 50 in good health.

The V call is TRBV4-1, the J call TRBJ2-5, with 7 bases identical to TRBD2. Per germline, CDR1 MGHRA and CDR2 YSYEKL. Trimming removed 2 bases from V and 7 bases from J; junction bases left unmatched: 7. There are 14 residues in the CDR3. The CDR3 is CASSQTTGGWTQYF. The CDR3 coding sequence is TGCGCCAGCAGCCAAACCACCGGGGGGTGGACCCAGTACTTC.

This clone occurred many times. The chain couples TRBV5-1 to TRBJ1-2; TRBD1 matches 7 bases. The J segment lost 0 bases and the V segment lost 4 bases, leaving 3 bases of the junction unmatched. This CDR3 region has 14 residues. CDR1 and CDR2 (germline): SGHRS, YFSETQ. As DNA, the CDR3 is TGCGCCAGCAGCCCCGGGACAGCTAACTATGGCTACACCTTC. It codes for CASSPGTANYGYTF.

This clone was seen more than once but under ten times. The same CDR3 arises from other DNA sequences in this sample as well. This chain joins TRBV5-1 and TRBJ2-2; TRBD1 agrees at 8 bases. In germline, CDR1 is SGHRS, CDR2 YFSETQ. This CDR3 has 16 amino acids. Germline trimming cut 2 bases from V and 0 bases from J; bases unmatched to any gene: 3. The DNA for the CDR3 is TGCGCCAGCAGCTTAGGACAGGGCGCGAACACCGGGGAGCTGTTTTTT. It translates to CASSLGQGANTGELFF.

The sample holds a few counts of this clone. This rearrangement joins TRBV5-1 to TRBJ2-4, with D maybe TRBD2 (5 bases). V was shortened by 4 bases and J by 3 bases, with 14 bases between the two germline ends. Germline V gene sequence: CDR1 SGHRS, CDR2 YFSETQ. The CDR3 contains 15 residues. The CDR3 region has the DNA TGCGCCAGCAGCCCTCCCGGGGATAACAAAAACATTCAGTACTTC. This encodes CASSPPGDNKNIQYF.

CDR3 protein: CASSISGGNTGELFF. Here the CDR3 DNA reads TGTGCCAGCAGCATTAGCGGGGGAAACACCGGGGAGCTGTTTTTT. The V call is TRBV2, the J call TRBJ2-2; 9 positions agree with TRBD2. Germline CDR1 and CDR2: SNHLY and FYNNEI. J lost 2 bases, V lost 6 bases, and 4 bases had no gene match. This CDR3 comprises 15 residues.

V usage is TRBV5-1 and J usage is TRBJ2-7; 8 bases are shared with TRBD1. Germline V gene lookup returns CDR1 SGHRS and CDR2 YFSETQ. The CDR3 runs 15 residues. The V gene end was trimmed by 5 bases and the J gene end by 2 bases; junction bases not matched to a gene: 9. The CDR3 nucleotides read TGCGCCAGCAGAAAGGAGACAGGGGACCCCTACGAGCAGTACTTC. Its translation: CASRKETGDPYEQYF.

The table lists this clone with a few counts. The rearrangement links TRBV5-1 to TRBJ2-5; 7 bases agree with TRBD1. This CDR3 is built from 13 residues. The J segment lost 5 bases and the V segment lost 2 bases, leaving 3 bases of the junction unmatched. Germline CDR1 SGHRS, CDR2 YFSETQ. CDR3 coding DNA: TGCGCCAGCAGCTTAACAGGGGTGGAGACCCAGTACTTC. This gives the protein CASSLTGVETQYF.

This clone was recorded a few times. The J gene is TRBJ2-3, the V gene TRBV5-5, with 8 bases lining up with TRBD2. The trim removed 2 bases at V and 1 base at J, leaving 3 bases unmatched. Germline loops: CDR1 SGHKS, CDR2 YYEKEE (reference sequence). The CDR3 has 15 amino acids. The DNA of the CDR3 is TGTGCCAGCAGCTTCTTTAGCGGGGGCACAGATACGCAGTATTTT. This translates into CASSFFSGGTDTQYF.

The chain couples TRBV2 to TRBJ1-3; unclear D gene. CDR1 is SNHLY, CDR2 FYNNEI, per germline. CDR3 length equals 15 residues. Trimming took off 6 bases at V and 3 bases at J, with 15 bases between the two ends. CDR3 loop: CASREGPAYGNTIYF. CDR3 DNA: TGTGCCAGCAGAGAGGGCCCGGCCTATGGAAACACCATATATTTT.